Listed below are T cell receptor beta chains from one sample, sequenced in a study of Ad26.COV2.S vaccination and SARS-CoV-2 variants. Some clones are missing from TCRdb's copy, which holds only in-frame ones; the method was immunoSEQ multiplex PCR. The sample shows 360,000 or so clones, about nine tenths of them seen only once. Material: peripheral blood, obtained in a trial of Ad26.COV2.S vaccine versus placebo. These TCRs come from a person aged 18-60 years who received the Ad26.COV2.S COVID-19 vaccine or a placebo. The CDR3 runs from the conserved cysteine through the conserved F or W. The D gene is left open where the match is weak. Some rows mark clone size as missing; the rest say once, few, many or name a class of expanded clone.

clone_size j_call d_call v_call cdr3_nt cdr3_aa
. TRBJ1-5 . TRBV27 TGTGCCAGCGGGGGGAGCAATCAGCCCCAGCATTTT CASGGSNQPQHF
few TRBJ1-6 . TRBV7-3 TGTGCCAGCAGCTTATTGTATGGGGATTCACCCCTCCACTTT CASSLLYGDSPLHF
. TRBJ1-2 . TRBV6-5 TGTGCCAGCGGGGCGGGGCAGAGCTATGGCTACACCTTC CASGAGQSYGYTF
. TRBJ2-5 TRBD2 TRBV5-6 TGTGCCAGCAGCACTCGGACTAGCGGGAAGTACCAAGAGACCCAGTACTTC CASSTRTSGKYQETQYF
few TRBJ1-3 . TRBV19 TGTGCCAGTAGACAGGGCCGCGGCCCTGGAAACACCATATATTTT CASRQGRGPGNTIYF
. TRBJ1-1 . TRBV4-1 TGCGCCAGCAGCCAACAATCCGGGACACGGAACACTGAAGCTTTCTTT CASSQQSGTRNTEAFF
. TRBJ1-1 . TRBV18 TGTGCCAGCTCACCAGGGGAGAACACTGAAGCTTTCTTT CASSPGENTEAFF
. TRBJ2-2 TRBD1 TRBV6-1 TGTGCCAGCAGTGAGTACCGGGACAGCACCGGGGAGCTGTTTTTT CASSEYRDSTGELFF
. TRBJ1-2 TRBD1 TRBV19 TGTGCCAGTAGGATACCGGGACAGGCACACGGCTACACCTTC CASRIPGQAHGYTF
. TRBJ1-2 . TRBV13 TGTGCCAGCAGCCTGCCCGGACAGAACTATGGCTACACCTTC CASSLPGQNYGYTF
. TRBJ1-4 . TRBV30 TGTGCCTGGAACCGCCAGGGAGGGGAAAAACTGTTTTTT CAWNRQGGEKLFF
. TRBJ1-6 . TRBV19 TGTGCCAGTAGTATTTCAGGGGCGCGAAATTCACCCCTCCACTTT CASSISGARNSPLHF
once TRBJ1-3 . TRBV3-1/TRBV3-2 TGTGCCAGCAGCCAAGACTGGGGGCGCTTAAACACCATATATTTT CASSQDWGRLNTIYF
. TRBJ1-2 TRBD1 TRBV10-3 TGTGCCATCAGTGAGGGACGACAGGGGACCTATGGCTACACCTTC CAISEGRQGTYGYTF
. TRBJ1-2 . TRBV3-1/TRBV3-2 TGTGCCAGCAGCCCCGCATGGGGGGGGGACTATGGCTACACCTTC CASSPAWGGDYGYTF
. TRBJ2-7 TRBD2 TRBV6-2/TRBV6-3 TGTGCCAGCAGTTCCCCAGCGGGGGCCTCCTACGAGCAGTACTTC CASSSPAGASYEQYF
. TRBJ2-1 . TRBV3-1/TRBV3-2 TGTGCCAGCAGCCAATGGGATGCGACAGCCCTACATGAGCAGTTCTTC CASSQWDATALHEQFF
. TRBJ2-7 . TRBV7-3 TGTGCCAGCAGCCCCAGTCCCGGGCAAGGGTGGGAGCAGTACTTC CASSPSPGQGWEQYF
. TRBJ2-1 . TRBV4-2 TGTGCCAGCAGCCAAGATAGCGGTGACTACAATGAGCAGTTCTTC CASSQDSGDYNEQFF
. TRBJ2-7 . TRBV4-2 TGTGCCAGCAGCCATCTAGGGAACGAGCAGTACTTC CASSHLGNEQYF
once TRBJ2-7 . TRBV6-5 TGTGCCAGCAAACCCCGGGGGGCACCCTACGAGCAGTACTTC CASKPRGAPYEQYF
. TRBJ2-5 TRBD2 TRBV5-1 TGCGCCAGCAGCCCCGGTCGACTAGCTTTCCAAGAGACCCAGTACTTC CASSPGRLAFQETQYF
. TRBJ1-5 . TRBV6-2/TRBV6-3 TGTGCCAGCAGTTATAACCGATGCTGCAATCAGCCCCAGCATTTT CASSYNRCCNQPQHF
. TRBJ1-5 . TRBV27 TGTGCCAGCAGTTTTGGGGGGGAATATAGCAATCAGCCCCAGCATTTT CASSFGGEYSNQPQHF
. TRBJ2-1 TRBD2 TRBV29-1 TGCAGCGCCCAAGGACTAGTCGACAATTACAATGAGCAGTTCTTC CSAQGLVDNYNEQFF
once TRBJ1-1 TRBD1 TRBV20-1 TGCAGTGCTCGGGACAGAAAAGAAGCTTTCTTT CSARDRKEAFF
. TRBJ2-1 TRBD2 TRBV7-6 TGTGCCAGCAGCCAGAGCGGGGGTCCTTCCTACAATGAGCAGTTCTTC CASSQSGGPSYNEQFF
. TRBJ1-5 TRBD1 TRBV3-1/TRBV3-2 TGTGCCAGCAGCCAAGGTTGGGGCAATGGGGGACAGGGGTCTCAGCCCCAGCATTTT CASSQGWGNGGQGSQPQHF
. TRBJ2-1 . TRBV19 TGTGCCAGTAGTATAGCGGCTTCCCTGGAGCAGTTCTTC CASSIAASLEQFF
. TRBJ1-5 . TRBV6-1 TGTGCCAGCAGTGAAGTAAGGTATAGCAATCAGCCCCAGCATTTT CASSEVRYSNQPQHF
. TRBJ1-2 TRBD1 TRBV27 TGTGCCAGCAGTCTTCACGACAGGGGGCATGGCTACACCTTC CASSLHDRGHGYTF
. TRBJ2-3 . TRBV12-3/TRBV12-4 TGTGCCAGCAGTTTTTCCCAGGGGCAGTATTTT CASSFSQGQYF
once TRBJ2-2 . TRBV5-1 TGCGCCAGCAGCTTAGGAGGGTCCCCCGGGGAGCTGTTTTTT CASSLGGSPGELFF
. TRBJ1-2 . TRBV2 TGTGCCAGCCCCCCCCCGAGAGGCTACACCTTC CASPPPRGYTF
. TRBJ2-3 . TRBV9 TGTGCCAGCAGCGTCCTCAACGGGATTACAGATACGCAGTATTTT CASSVLNGITDTQYF
once TRBJ2-1 TRBD1 TRBV2 TGTGCCAGCAGCCCGGACAGGGACAATGAGCAGTTCTTC CASSPDRDNEQFF
. TRBJ2-7 . TRBV13 TGTGCCAGCAGCTTAAAAGGGGGGTCCATCTACGAGCAGTACTTC CASSLKGGSIYEQYF
. TRBJ1-3 . TRBV7-9 TGTGCCAGCAGCTTCTCAGGGTTAAACTCTGGAAACACCATATATTTT CASSFSGLNSGNTIYF
. TRBJ2-7 TRBD2 TRBV3-1/TRBV3-2 TGTGCCAGCAGCCTTACCTTAGCGGGGAGCTCCTACGAGCAGTACTTC CASSLTLAGSSYEQYF
. TRBJ2-7 . TRBV19 TGTGCCAGTAGTATCGGCCGAACCTACGAGCAGTACTTC CASSIGRTYEQYF
. TRBJ2-5 TRBD1 TRBV2 TGTGCCAGCCCCGGGACAGGAGAGACCCAGTACTTC CASPGTGETQYF
once TRBJ1-5 . TRBV7-2 TGTGCCAGCTCCTTCGGTAGGGGTGATAGCAATCAGCCCCAGCATTTT CASSFGRGDSNQPQHF
. TRBJ2-1 . TRBV7-9 TGTGCCAGCAGCTTAGTTCTAGCTGGCAATGAGCAGTTCTTC CASSLVLAGNEQFF
. TRBJ2-1 . TRBV11-2 TGTGCCAGCAGCTTAGAGCGGGACAATGAGCAGTTCTTC CASSLERDNEQFF
. TRBJ2-1 . TRBV7-9 TGTGCCAGCAGCCCCGCTAGTGTAAATGAGCAGTTCTTC CASSPASVNEQFF
few TRBJ1-1 . TRBV12-3/TRBV12-4 TGTGCCAGCAGTTTAGGCCCGAACACTGAAGCTTTCTTT CASSLGPNTEAFF
. TRBJ1-1 TRBD1 TRBV6-5 TGTGCCAGCAGTTATCCCGGGACAGAAAATGCAGCTTTCTTT CASSYPGTENAAFF
. TRBJ1-3 . TRBV2 TGTGCCAGCAGGTTACAGGGCCCCTCTGGAAACACCATATATTTT CASRLQGPSGNTIYF
few TRBJ2-7 TRBD1 TRBV6-1 TGTGCCAGCAGTGAAGCAGGGACAGGGAGCTACGAGCAGTACTTC CASSEAGTGSYEQYF
. TRBJ2-5 . TRBV5-1 TGCGCCAGCAGCTTGGCCGGAGGGGAGACCCAGTACTTC CASSLAGGETQYF
. TRBJ2-1 . TRBV5-1 TGCGCCAGCAGCTTGGTTCATTTACTGAATGAGCAGTTCTTC CASSLVHLLNEQFF
. TRBJ2-7 . TRBV28 TGTGCCAGCAGTTTGAGGGGACGCTACGAGCAGTACTTC CASSLRGRYEQYF
. TRBJ2-2 . TRBV19 TGTGCCAGTAGTCTACAGGGACCCGGGGAGCTGTTTTTT CASSLQGPGELFF
few TRBJ2-1 . TRBV5-4 TGTGCCAGCAGCACCGGACCTACGGGTGAGCAGTTCTTC CASSTGPTGEQFF
. TRBJ1-1 . TRBV9 TGTGCCAGCAGCGTAGGGGGGTTTACTGAAGCTTTCTTT CASSVGGFTEAFF
. TRBJ2-1 . TRBV7-2 TGTGCCAGCAGCTCCCCATCCGGGCAGTTCTTC CASSSPSGQFF
. TRBJ2-7 . TRBV5-6 TGTGCCAGCAGCTTGCCAATTACGATGGAGCAGTACTTC CASSLPITMEQYF
. TRBJ2-2 TRBD1 TRBV7-2 TGTGCCAGCAGCTTAGGACAGGGCGGAACCGGGGAGCTGTTTTTT CASSLGQGGTGELFF
. TRBJ2-7 TRBD1 TRBV5-1 TGCGCCAGCAGCTTGGCCGGGACAGGGGACGAGCAGTACTTC CASSLAGTGDEQYF